This TCR beta chain derives from a study of T cell repertoires in cytomegalovirus infection (dated by TCRdb to the late 2010s). About the study as a whole: Donor HLA type was relevant to the analysis, because carriage of CMV infection together with the matching HLA type was indicated by public TCR beta signatures. Overall study outcomes, separate from this receptor: Cumulative frequency of public TCR beta family members discriminated carriers of CMV infection plus the relevant HLA type in this cohort and an independent approximately 360-donor cohort. The ex vivo response was dominated by HLA-C-restricted CMV-specific TCR beta clonotypes, and the single most frequent clonotype in two of eight donors was supplied by these HLA-C-restricted clonotypes.

TCRdb names Illumina HiSeq 1500 as the instrument used. Using fastp at Q25 and MiXCR, TCRdb reprocessed the public reads and kept productive beta chains. Under each unique CDR3 protein, matching rows form one entry showing the most common genes and DNA. For this sample there are about 310,000 distinct CDR3 sequences; under 20% appear just once. The ten largest account for 12% of the sample. This clonotype was seen at least ten times. Its antigen has not been determined. One base away there is no much larger clone; base qualities are not given. V lost 4 bases and J lost 4 bases, and the count of bases not matched to a germline gene is 2. Counted from cysteine to phenylalanine, this CDR3 has 13 amino acids. Left in the record is the CDR3 DNA by itself, 39 bases read in frame from the first base. CDR1 and CDR2, looked up from the germline V gene, are KGHSH and LQKENI.

This receptor was obtained from a human donor in good health (CMV status not recorded). Some clones in this sample may be carry-over from other donors' samples. Recombination linked TRBV18 to TRBJ2-7; a stretch of 9 junction bases matches TRBD2. Sequencing used PBMCs. The CDR3 reads as follows: CASSLAGEYEQYF. The sequence in DNA is TGTGCCAGCTCACTAGCGGGGGAGTACGAGCAGTACTTC.